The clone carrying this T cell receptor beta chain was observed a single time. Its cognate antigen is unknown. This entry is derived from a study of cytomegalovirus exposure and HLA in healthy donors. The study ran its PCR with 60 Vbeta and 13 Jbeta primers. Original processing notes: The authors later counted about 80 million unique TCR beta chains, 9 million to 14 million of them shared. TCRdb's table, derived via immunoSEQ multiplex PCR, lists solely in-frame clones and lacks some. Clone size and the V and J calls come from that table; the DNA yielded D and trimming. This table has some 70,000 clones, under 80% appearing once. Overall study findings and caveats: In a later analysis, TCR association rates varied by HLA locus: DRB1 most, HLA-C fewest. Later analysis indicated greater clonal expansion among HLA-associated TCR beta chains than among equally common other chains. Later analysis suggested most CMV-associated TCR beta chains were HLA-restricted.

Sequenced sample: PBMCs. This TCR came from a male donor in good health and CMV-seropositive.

CDR3 nucleotide sequence: TGTGCCATCAGGAGGACAGGCCTTAATGAAAAACTGTTTTTT. Encoded protein: CAIRRTGLNEKLFF. The chain employs TRBV10-3 and TRBJ1-4, with 7 bases that match TRBD1. This CDR3 has 14 amino acids. Per the germline V gene, CDR1 is ENHRY and CDR2 is SYGVKD. The ends lost 6 bases at V and 4 bases at J; junction bases unmatched: 5.